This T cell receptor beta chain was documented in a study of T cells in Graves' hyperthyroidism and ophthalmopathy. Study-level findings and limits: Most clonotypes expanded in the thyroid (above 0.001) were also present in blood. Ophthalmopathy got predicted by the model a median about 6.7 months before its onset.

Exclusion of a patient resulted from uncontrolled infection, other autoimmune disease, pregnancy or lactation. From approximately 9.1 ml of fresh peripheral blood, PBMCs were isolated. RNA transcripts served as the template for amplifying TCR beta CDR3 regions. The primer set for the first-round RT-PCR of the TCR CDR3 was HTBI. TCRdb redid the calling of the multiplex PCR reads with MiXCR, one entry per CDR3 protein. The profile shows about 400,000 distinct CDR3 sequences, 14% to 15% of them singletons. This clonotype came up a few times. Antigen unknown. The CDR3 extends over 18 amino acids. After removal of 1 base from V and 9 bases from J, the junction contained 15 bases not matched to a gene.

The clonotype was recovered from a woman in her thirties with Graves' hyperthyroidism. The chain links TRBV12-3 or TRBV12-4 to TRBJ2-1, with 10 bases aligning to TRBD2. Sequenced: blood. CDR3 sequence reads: CASSLGGGASGRAGEQFF. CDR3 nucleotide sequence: TGTGCCAGCAGTTTAGGTGGTGGGGCGAGCGGGAGGGCCGGTGAGCAGTTCTTC.